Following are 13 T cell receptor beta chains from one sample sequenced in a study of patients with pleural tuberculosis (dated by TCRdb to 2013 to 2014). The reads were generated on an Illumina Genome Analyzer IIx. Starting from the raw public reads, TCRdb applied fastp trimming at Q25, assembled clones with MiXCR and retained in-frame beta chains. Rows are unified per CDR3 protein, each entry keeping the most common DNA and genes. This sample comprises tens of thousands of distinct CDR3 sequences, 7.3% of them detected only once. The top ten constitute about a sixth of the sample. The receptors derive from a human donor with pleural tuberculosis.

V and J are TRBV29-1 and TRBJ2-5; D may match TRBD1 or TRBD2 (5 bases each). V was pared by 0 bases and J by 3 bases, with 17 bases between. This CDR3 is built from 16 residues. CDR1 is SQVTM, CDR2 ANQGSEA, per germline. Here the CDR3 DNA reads TGCAGCGTTGAAGATCCGAGGGAGAGGGGAAAAGAGACCCAGTACTTC. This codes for CSVEDPRERGKETQYF. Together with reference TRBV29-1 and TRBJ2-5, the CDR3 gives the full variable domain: SAVISQKPSRDICQRGTSLTIQCQVDSQVTMMFWYRQQPGQSLTLIATANQGSEATYESGFVIDKFPISRPNLTFSTLTVSNMSPEDSSIYLCSVEDPRERGKETQYFGPGTRLLVL.

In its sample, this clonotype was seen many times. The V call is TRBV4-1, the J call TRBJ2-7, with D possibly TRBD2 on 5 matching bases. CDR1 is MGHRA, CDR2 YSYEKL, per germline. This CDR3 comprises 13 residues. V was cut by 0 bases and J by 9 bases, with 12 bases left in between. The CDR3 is CASSQDLPRGQYF. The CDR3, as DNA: TGCGCCAGCAGCCAAGATCTCCCTCGGGGGCAGTACTTC.

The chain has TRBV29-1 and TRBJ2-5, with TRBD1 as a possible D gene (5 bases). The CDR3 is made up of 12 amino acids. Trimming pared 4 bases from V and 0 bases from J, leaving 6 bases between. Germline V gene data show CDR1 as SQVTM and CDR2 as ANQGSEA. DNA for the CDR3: TGCAGCGTTGGACAGTACCAAGAGACCCAGTACTTC. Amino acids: CSVGQYQETQYF. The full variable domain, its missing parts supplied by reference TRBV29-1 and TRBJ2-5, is SAVISQKPSRDICQRGTSLTIQCQVDSQVTMMFWYRQQPGQSLTLIATANQGSEATYESGFVIDKFPISRPNLTFSTLTVSNMSPEDSSIYLCSVGQYQETQYFGPGTRLLVL.

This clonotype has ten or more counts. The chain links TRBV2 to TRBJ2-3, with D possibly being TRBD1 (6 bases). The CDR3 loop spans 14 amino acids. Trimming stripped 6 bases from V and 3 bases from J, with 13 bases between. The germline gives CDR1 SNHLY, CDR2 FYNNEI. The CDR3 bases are TGTGCCAGCAGGCTCGGACAGCCAACAGATACGCAGTATTTT. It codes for CASRLGQPTDTQYF.

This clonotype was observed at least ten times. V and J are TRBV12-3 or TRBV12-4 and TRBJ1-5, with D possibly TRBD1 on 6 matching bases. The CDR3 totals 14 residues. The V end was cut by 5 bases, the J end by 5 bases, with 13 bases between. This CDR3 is CASSLDRSDQPQHF. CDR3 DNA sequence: TGTGCCAGCAGTCTCGACAGGAGTGATCAGCCCCAGCATTTT.

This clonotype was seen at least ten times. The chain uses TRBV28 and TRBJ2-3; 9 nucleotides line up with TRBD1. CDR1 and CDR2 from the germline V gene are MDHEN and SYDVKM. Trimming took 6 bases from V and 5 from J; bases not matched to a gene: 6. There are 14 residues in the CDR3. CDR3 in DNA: TGTGCCAGCAGACCGGACAGGGGACAAGATACGCAGTATTTT. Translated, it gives CASRPDRGQDTQYF.

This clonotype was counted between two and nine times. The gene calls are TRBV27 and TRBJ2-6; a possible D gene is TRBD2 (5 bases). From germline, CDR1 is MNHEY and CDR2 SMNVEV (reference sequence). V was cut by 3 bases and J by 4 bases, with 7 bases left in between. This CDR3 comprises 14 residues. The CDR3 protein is CASSFGVGANVLTF. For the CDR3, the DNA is TGTGCCAGCAGTTTCGGGGTAGGGGCCAACGTCCTGACTTTC.

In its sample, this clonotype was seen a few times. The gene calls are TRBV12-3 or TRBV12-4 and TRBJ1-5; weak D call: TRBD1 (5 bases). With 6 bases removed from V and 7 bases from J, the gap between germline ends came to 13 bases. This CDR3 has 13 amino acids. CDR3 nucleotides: TGTGCCAGCAGCCTCAGGGCCGAGCAGCCCCAGCATTTT. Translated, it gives CASSLRAEQPQHF.

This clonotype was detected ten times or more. CDR3 DNA: TGTGCCAGCAGCTTAGCTGGGACTAGATCTTTCGGGCAGTACTTC. It encodes CASSLAGTRSFGQYF. This rearrangement joins TRBV7-2 to TRBJ2-7, with 8 nucleotides matching TRBD2. The V segment lost 0 bases and the J segment 9 bases; nucleotides outside the gene matches: 10. The germline V gene has CDR1 SGHTA and CDR2 FQGNSA. The CDR3 spans 15 residues. The full variable domain, in which reference TRBV7-2 and TRBJ2-7 provide the parts outside the CDR3, is GAGVSQSPSNKVTEKGKDVELRCDPISGHTALYWYRQSLGQGLEFLIYFQGNSAPDKSGLPSDRFSAERTGGSVSTLTIQRTQQEDSAVYLCASSLAGTRSFGQYFGPGTRLTVT.

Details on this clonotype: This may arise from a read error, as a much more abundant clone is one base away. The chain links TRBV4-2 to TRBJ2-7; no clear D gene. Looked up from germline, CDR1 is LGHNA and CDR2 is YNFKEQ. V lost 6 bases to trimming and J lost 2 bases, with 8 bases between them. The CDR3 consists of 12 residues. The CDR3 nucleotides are TGTGCCAGCAGGGGCTATCCCTACGAGCAGTACGTC. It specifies CASRGYPYEQYV.

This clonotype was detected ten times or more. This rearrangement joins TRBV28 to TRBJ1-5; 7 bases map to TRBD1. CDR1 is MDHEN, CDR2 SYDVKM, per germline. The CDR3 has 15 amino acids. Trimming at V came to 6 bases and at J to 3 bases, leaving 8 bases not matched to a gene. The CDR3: CASSIDRVTNQPQHF. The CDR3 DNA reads TGTGCCAGCAGCATCGACAGGGTTACCAATCAGCCCCAGCATTTT.

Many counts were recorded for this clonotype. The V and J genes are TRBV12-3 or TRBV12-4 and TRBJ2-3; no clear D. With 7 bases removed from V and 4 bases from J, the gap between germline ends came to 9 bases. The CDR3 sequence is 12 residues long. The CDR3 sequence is CASKSGADTQYF. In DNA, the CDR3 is TGTGCCAGCAAGAGTGGGGCAGATACGCAGTATTTT.

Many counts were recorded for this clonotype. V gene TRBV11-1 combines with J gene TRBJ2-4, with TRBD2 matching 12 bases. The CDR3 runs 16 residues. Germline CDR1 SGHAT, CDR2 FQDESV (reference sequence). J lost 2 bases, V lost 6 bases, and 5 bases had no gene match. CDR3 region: CASSPSGRAPKNIQYF. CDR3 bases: TGTGCCAGCAGTCCTAGCGGGAGGGCCCCCAAAAACATTCAGTACTTC.